A selection of T cell receptor beta chains follows, all from one sample in a study of blood T cell repertoires in COVID-19. Libraries were prepared by immunoSEQ multiplex PCR; TCRdb keeps only in-frame clonotypes and omits some of them. The data hold some 94,000 clones, with about two thirds observed a single time. Sequencing was done on a sample of peripheral blood. These receptors came from a woman aged 55-70 years in a cohort sampled during active or convalescent COVID-19. Both conserved end residues are part of each CDR3. A D gene is named only where the DNA matches it firmly. Only part of the rows carry a size: once, few, many, or a class if the clone is expanded.

d_call	clone_size	v_call	j_call	cdr3_nt	cdr3_aa
.	.	TRBV11-3	TRBJ2-1	TGTGCCAGCAGCTCAGGGAAAAATGAGCAGTTCTTC	CASSSGKNEQFF
.	.	TRBV29-1	TRBJ2-7	TGCAGCGTTGGGGGGGTTGGTTACGAGCAGTACTTC	CSVGGVGYEQYF
.	.	TRBV5-8	TRBJ2-7	TGTGCCAGCAGCTTGGTTGGACTCTTATACGAGCAGTACTTC	CASSLVGLLYEQYF
TRBD1	once	TRBV7-3	TRBJ1-6	TGTGCCAGCAGCTTAGAGGGGGCGGATTCACCCCTCCACTTT	CASSLEGADSPLHF
.	.	TRBV28	TRBJ1-6	TGTGCCAGCAGTTGGACACCTTACTCCTATAATTCACCCCTCCACTTT	CASSWTPYSYNSPLHF
TRBD2	.	TRBV28	TRBJ2-1	TGTGCCAGCAGTCCGCAAGTGCCGGGGGGGTACAATGAGCAGTTCTTC	CASSPQVPGGYNEQFF
TRBD2	.	TRBV19	TRBJ2-2	TGTGCCAGTACCCGTAGCGGGGGGTTCTCCGGGGAGCTGTTTTTT	CASTRSGGFSGELFF
.	.	TRBV3-1/TRBV3-2	TRBJ1-2	TGTGCCAGCAGCCAAGTGGGCAGGGGCACCAGCTATGGCTACACCTTC	CASSQVGRGTSYGYTF
.	once	TRBV23-1	TRBJ2-1	TGCGCCAGTCCATCGGTTTATGAGCGCTCCTACAATGAGCAGTTCTTC	CASPSVYERSYNEQFF
TRBD1	.	TRBV19	TRBJ1-5	TGTGCCAGTAGTTCGACAGGGGAGGGTCAGCCCCAGCATTTT	CASSSTGEGQPQHF
.	.	TRBV6-2/TRBV6-3	TRBJ2-4	TGTGCCAGCAGTTATTTGGGGCCGATTAAAAACATTCAGTACTTC	CASSYLGPIKNIQYF